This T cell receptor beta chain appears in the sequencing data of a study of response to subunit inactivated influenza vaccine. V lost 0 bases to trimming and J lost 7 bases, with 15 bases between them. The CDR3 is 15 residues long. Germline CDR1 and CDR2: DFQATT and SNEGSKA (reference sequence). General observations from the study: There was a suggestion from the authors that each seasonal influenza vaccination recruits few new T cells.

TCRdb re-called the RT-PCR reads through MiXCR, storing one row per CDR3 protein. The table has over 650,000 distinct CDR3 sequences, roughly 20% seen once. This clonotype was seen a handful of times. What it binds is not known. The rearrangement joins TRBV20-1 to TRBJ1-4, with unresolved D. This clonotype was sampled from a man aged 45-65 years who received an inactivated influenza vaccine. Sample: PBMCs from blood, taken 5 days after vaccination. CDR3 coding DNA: TGCAGTGCTAGAGATTTGGGCATCGCGGTTGAAAAACTGTTTTTT. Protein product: CSARDLGIAVEKLFF.